These 20 T cell receptor beta chains originate from one sample sequenced in a study of blood T cells in healthy people across ages. Primed by a sample-barcoded 5' primer and a J-beta primer mix, a second PCR proceeded for about 7 to 11 cycles. TCRdb recomputed calls from the 5' RACE reads with MiXCR, one row per CDR3 protein. The data hold about 1.4 million distinct CDR3 sequences, with almost 60% observed a single time. The sequencing input was blood. The receptors were sampled from a man between 18 and 29 years old in good health.

The gene calls are TRBV3-1 and TRBJ1-4, with D hard to call. The V gene lost 3 bases and the J gene lost 4 bases, with 6 bases spanning the gap. The CDR3 totals 13 residues. Germline values: CDR1 LGHDT, CDR2 YNNKEL (reference sequence). The CDR3 here is CASSHNGNEKLFF. The DNA of the CDR3 is TGTGCCAGCAGCCATAACGGTAATGAAAAACTGTTTTTT.

The genes are TRBV30 and TRBJ1-5; weak D call: TRBD1 (5 bases). This CDR3 has 15 amino acids. Trimming cost V 2 bases and J 4 bases, with 15 bases left between them. From germline, CDR1 is GTSNPN and CDR2 SVGIG (reference sequence). The CDR3 DNA reads TGTGCCTGGAGTATAGGGGCAGGAAGTAATCAGCCCCAGCATTTT. This encodes CAWSIGAGSNQPQHF.

This chain joins TRBV7-9 and TRBJ1-2; no definite D call. The V end lost 1 base, the J end lost 6 bases, and 6 bases lay between the germline ends. CDR3 length: 12 residues. Germline V gene sequence: CDR1 SEHNR, CDR2 FQNEAQ (reference sequence). The CDR3 reads CASSLGINGYTF. CDR3 in DNA: TGTGCCAGCAGCTTAGGCATCAATGGCTACACCTTC. Based on the CDR3 plus reference TRBV7-9 and TRBJ1-2, the full variable domain is DTGVSQNPRHKITKRGQNVTFRCDPISEHNRLYWYRQTLGQGPEFLTYFQNEAQLEKSRLLSDRFSAERPKGSFSTLEIQRTEQGDSAMYLCASSLGINGYTFGSGTRLTVV.

This chain uses TRBV6-5 with TRBJ2-7; D ambiguous. The V end lost 7 bases, the J end lost 3 bases, and 7 bases lay between the germline ends. The CDR3 is made up of 11 amino acids. Germline V gene sequence: CDR1 MNHEY, CDR2 SVGAGI. The CDR3 DNA is TGTGCCAGCATGGATAACTACGAGCAGTACTTC. Amino acids: CASMDNYEQYF.

The V and J genes are TRBV6-1 and TRBJ1-2, with TRBD1 identical over 7 bases. The V and J ends lost 10 bases and 4 bases, in that order; junction bases with no gene match: 9. The CDR3 is made up of 13 amino acids. The germline V gene encodes CDR1 MNHNS and CDR2 SASEGT. The CDR3 DNA reads TGTGCCACCAGGGGGTGGCAGTTCTATGGCTACACCTTC. It translates to CATRGWQFYGYTF.

This clonotype came up a few times. CDR3 nucleotide sequence: TGTGCCAGCAGCTTAGCATCGGGACTAGCATGGGAGCAGTACTTC. As protein: CASSLASGLAWEQYF. This chain joins TRBV7-9 and TRBJ2-7; 9 bases agree with TRBD2. The germline V gene encodes CDR1 SEHNR and CDR2 FQNEAQ (reference sequence). There are 15 residues in the CDR3. After removal of 0 bases from V and 7 bases from J, the junction contained 7 bases not matched to a gene.

With respect to this clonotype: Its ends do not fully match the called genes, so a read error is possible. The chain links TRBV9 to TRBJ1-6; unclear D gene. In germline, CDR1 is SGDLS, CDR2 YYNGEE. The CDR3 is made up of 16 amino acids. For the CDR3, the DNA is TGTGCCGGCAGCCCCTTCAGAGGGCAAGTCAATTCACCCCTCCACTTT. Translation gives CAGSPFRGQVNSPLHF.

The chain has TRBV27 and TRBJ2-5; D is unresolved. Germline V gene sequence: CDR1 MNHEY, CDR2 SMNVEV (reference sequence). This CDR3 contains 11 residues. The ends were cut back, 7 bases at V and 7 bases at J, with 10 bases in the middle. The DNA for the CDR3 is TGTGCCAGCACCTCCTCTGGGACCCAGTACTTC. It specifies CASTSSGTQYF.

This clonotype occurred a few times. The chain combines TRBV29-1 with TRBJ2-4; no clear D gene. The DNA end lines up better with TRBJ2-7; the J call may be wrong. Germline CDR1 and CDR2: SQVTM and ANQGSEA. This CDR3 comprises 11 residues. The CDR3 region has the DNA TGCAGCGTTCTCATTAATCACGAGCAGTACTTC. It is translated as CSVLINHEQYF.

The V and J genes are TRBV20-1 and TRBJ2-3; D perhaps matches TRBD2 (7 bases). The CDR3 spans 17 residues. The germline gives CDR1 DFQATT, CDR2 SNEGSKA (reference sequence). Trimming cost V 2 bases and J 5 bases, with 23 bases left between them. The CDR3 loop is CSARTAKKGGPLDTQYF. CDR3 DNA: TGCAGTGCTAGAACGGCTAAAAAGGGGGGGCCGTTAGATACGCAGTATTTT.

This clonotype appeared a single time. This chain uses TRBV7-8 with TRBJ2-3, with a possible D match to TRBD1 (6 bases). Germline V gene sequence: CDR1 SGHVS, CDR2 FQNEAQ. V was clipped by 7 bases and J by 2 bases, with 16 bases between them. There are 15 residues in the CDR3. The CDR3 region has the DNA TGTGCCAGCACCGGGACATTACTCTTCACAGATACGCAGTATTTT. Translated, it gives CASTGTLLFTDTQYF.

The J gene is TRBJ2-1, the V gene TRBV20-1; D gene ambiguous. The V end was cut by 6 bases, the J end by 2 bases, with 11 bases between. The germline gives CDR1 DFQATT, CDR2 SNEGSKA (reference sequence). This CDR3 has 13 residues. CDR3 nucleotides: TGCAGTGCCCCCCCACCAACCTACAATGAGCAGTTCTTC. Amino acid sequence: CSAPPPTYNEQFF.

The chain recombines TRBV12-3 or TRBV12-4 with TRBJ2-6; the D is unclear. Trimming left V 0 bases short and J 2 bases short, with 8 bases between. The CDR3 sequence is 16 residues long. As DNA, the CDR3 is TGTGCCAGCAGTTTAGCGGGAATCCCTGGGGCCAACGTCCTGACTTTC. Translating gives CASSLAGIPGANVLTF.

This clonotype was seen more than once but under ten times. The chain joins TRBV2 to TRBJ2-1; TRBD1 matches at 9 bases. CDR3 size: 15 residues. Germline V gives CDR1 SNHLY, CDR2 FYNNEI. The ends lost 8 bases at V and 4 bases at J; junction bases unmatched: 9. In DNA, the CDR3 is TGTGCCAGCGGGGACGGGACAGGGTTATACAATGAGCAGTTCTTC. Residues: CASGDGTGLYNEQFF.

The V and J genes are TRBV4-3 and TRBJ2-3; possibly TRBD1 or TRBD2 for D (7 bases each). Per the germline V gene, CDR1 is LGHNA and CDR2 is YSLEER. The CDR3 is made up of 19 amino acids. V lost 3 bases and J 5 bases, leaving 27 bases between the germline ends. DNA of the CDR3: TGCGCCAGCAGCCAGGGGAGGGGGCTGAGGATGGATCAACTAGATACGCAGTATTTT. Protein sequence: CASSQGRGLRMDQLDTQYF.

The rearrangement uses TRBV20-1 and TRBJ2-7, with D possibly being TRBD1 (5 bases). V shed 5 bases and J shed 4 bases, with 15 bases lying between them. The CDR3 has 13 amino acids. The germline V gene has CDR1 DFQATT and CDR2 SNEGSKA (reference sequence). The CDR3 DNA sequence: TGCAGTGCTCTGCAGGGTTTTTCGTACGAGCAGTACTTC. It specifies CSALQGFSYEQYF.

The rearrangement joins TRBV20-1 to TRBJ2-7; 10 positions match TRBD2. The CDR3 totals 13 residues. The ends lost 8 bases at V and 4 bases at J; junction bases unmatched: 8. Germline lookup yields CDR1 DFQATT and CDR2 SNEGSKA (reference sequence). The CDR3 DNA follows: TGCAGTATGGAGCTAGCGGGAGTTTACGAGCAGTACTTC. Translation gives CSMELAGVYEQYF.

The genes are TRBV3-1 and TRBJ2-7; the D is unclear. Judging by the DNA end, TRBJ2-5 fits better; the J call may be wrong. The germline gives CDR1 LGHDT, CDR2 YNNKEL (reference sequence). The CDR3 has 15 amino acids. The CDR3 is CASSQDGKELETQYF. CDR3 coding DNA: TGTGCCAGCAGCCAAGATGGGAAGGAGCTGGAGACCCAGTACTTC.

This clonotype was detected only a few times. The chain recombines TRBV4-1 with TRBJ2-7; weak D call: TRBD1 (6 bases). The V end lost 2 bases, the J end lost 1 base, and 12 bases lay between the germline ends. The CDR3 consists of 15 residues. The germline CDR1 and CDR2 sequences are MGHRA and YSYEKL. CDR3 protein: CASSQRDTNSYEQYF. CDR3 bases: TGCGCCAGCAGCCAACGGGACACTAATTCCTACGAGCAGTACTTC.

The gene calls are TRBV12-3 or TRBV12-4 and TRBJ1-5, with TRBD1 matching 9 bases. CDR3 length: 16 residues. The V and J ends lost 5 bases and 3 bases, in that order; junction bases with no gene match: 8. Here the CDR3 reads CASSRGTGQNNQPQHF. The CDR3 nucleotides are TGTGCCAGCAGTCGAGGGACAGGGCAAAACAATCAGCCCCAGCATTTT.